This TCR beta chain was sequenced during a study of beta chain features in type 1 diabetes. Expressed TCRB transcripts were sequenced, since all the RNA that had been isolated was reverse transcribed. Profiling relied on immunoSEQ multiplex PCR, and the TCRdb table lists in-frame clones only, not all of them. The table has hundreds of thousands of clones, roughly 15% seen once. General study results and limits: Among patients, naive, central memory and Treg TCRB repertoires appeared more similar than among healthy donors.

V shed 5 bases and J 1 base; nucleotides not matched to a gene: 4. The CDR3 runs 16 residues. CDR1 and CDR2 from the germline V gene are SGHVS and FNYEAQ. On this clone: Its antigen is undetermined.

Sequenced: naive CD4+ T cells from blood. The chain links TRBV7-6 to TRBJ2-1, with 11 bases matching TRBD2. This receptor was obtained from a woman younger than 30 in good health. The chain's CDR3 is CASSPRTSGSYNEQFF. Here the CDR3 DNA reads TGTGCCAGCAGCCCCAGGACTAGCGGGTCCTACAATGAGCAGTTCTTC.